Shown below are 25 T cell receptor beta chains from a single sample sequenced in a study of blood T cell repertoires in COVID-19 (dated by TCRdb to about 2020). Receptor libraries were prepared by the immunoSEQ multiplex PCR assay. As stored in TCRdb, this immuneACCESS dataset retains in-frame rearrangements with V and J assigned. A fraction of the clones does not appear; measured against another copy, unresolved V genes explain less than half of the discrepancy, and the remainder lacks a known reason. Here the sample has 200,000 to 250,000 clones; 81% occur a single time. Clones ranked in the top ten supply around 10% of the sample. Sequenced material: PBMCs or T cells enriched from blood (not recorded which). The receptors here all came from a woman aged 45-59 years with acute COVID-19.

This chain connects TRBV5-4 to TRBJ1-2; D might be TRBD1 (6 bases). Trimming pared 2 bases from V and 4 bases from J, leaving 12 bases between. The CDR3 has 14 amino acids. Germline assignment: CDR1 SGHNT and CDR2 YYREEE (reference sequence). CDR3 protein: CASSLRQEGYGYTF. In nucleotides, the CDR3 is TGTGCCAGCAGCTTACGACAGGAAGGCTATGGCTACACCTTC.

The chain recombines TRBV3-1 (or the pseudogene TRBV3-2) with TRBJ2-6; no clear D. Germline-derived CDR1 and CDR2 are LGHDT and YNNKEL (reference sequence). The CDR3 is 16 amino acids. V dropped 3 bases and J dropped 4 bases, with 13 bases sitting between them. CDR3 region: CASSHTRVLGANVLTF. DNA of the CDR3: TGTGCCAGCAGCCATACTCGGGTCCTCGGGGCCAACGTCCTGACTTTC.

The rearrangement links TRBV5-4 to TRBJ1-2; TRBD1 agrees at 7 bases. Germline loops: CDR1 SGHNT, CDR2 YYREEE (reference sequence). V lost 6 bases to trimming and J lost 8 bases; unmatched junction nucleotides: 10. The CDR3 sequence is 13 residues long. This chain's CDR3 is CASTQNRGLGYTF. Here the CDR3 DNA reads TGTGCCAGCACCCAAAACAGGGGCCTCGGCTACACCTTC.

The chain couples TRBV27 to TRBJ1-6, with D unclear. Deletions cut 7 bases from V and 6 bases from J, with 13 bases between. The V gene's germline CDR1 is MNHEY and CDR2 SMNVEV (reference sequence). The CDR3 has 14 residues. CDR3 region: CASTRTGINSPLHF. CDR3 in DNA: TGTGCCAGCACAAGGACGGGGATTAATTCACCCCTCCACTTT.

The rearrangement uses TRBV7-9 and TRBJ2-7; TRBD2 matches 10 bases. The trim removed 4 bases at V and 0 bases at J, leaving 6 bases unmatched. Germline CDR1 is SEHNR and CDR2 is FQNEAQ (reference sequence). CDR3 length: 16 residues. This CDR3 is CASSSGTSGNSYEQYF. The CDR3 DNA reads TGTGCCAGCAGCTCAGGCACTAGCGGGAACTCCTACGAGCAGTACTTC.

The J gene is TRBJ2-7, the V gene TRBV28; D is possibly TRBD1 (6 bases). The germline V and J ends were trimmed by 3 bases and 1 base, with 16 bases remaining between them. The germline V gene has CDR1 MDHEN and CDR2 SYDVKM. The CDR3 runs to 16 residues. In DNA, the CDR3 is TGTGCCAGCAGTTTTAGTATTGGGGGCGGGTCCTACGAGCAGTACTTC. The encoded protein is CASSFSIGGGSYEQYF.

The genes are TRBV19 and TRBJ2-5, with TRBD1 matching 7 bases. In germline, CDR1 is LNHDA, CDR2 SQIVND (reference sequence). The V and J ends lost 5 bases and 5 bases, in that order; junction bases with no gene match: 5. The CDR3 is 13 residues long. CDR3 nucleotide sequence: TGTGCCAGTAGTCCAGGGGGTTTTGAGACCCAGTACTTC. Protein: CASSPGGFETQYF.

The gene calls are TRBV27 and TRBJ2-6; TRBD1 matches at 11 bases. The junction had 8 bases not matched to a gene; V was cut back by 5 bases and J by 2 bases. Looked up from germline, CDR1 is MNHEY and CDR2 is SMNVEV (reference sequence). The CDR3 sequence is 18 residues long. The CDR3 loop reads CASSPGDRGKAGANVLTF. The CDR3 nucleotides read TGTGCCAGCAGTCCGGGGGACAGGGGGAAAGCTGGGGCCAACGTCCTGACTTTC.

The rearrangement links TRBV7-2 to TRBJ1-5; 8 positions agree with TRBD1. Germline CDR1 is SGHTA and CDR2 is FQGNSA. The trim removed 6 bases at V and 7 bases at J, leaving 8 bases unmatched. The CDR3 contains 14 residues. In DNA form, the CDR3 reads TGTGCCAGCAGGTCAACAGGGGGTCAGCAGCCCCAGCATTTT. Translation gives CASRSTGGQQPQHF.

This chain uses TRBV28 with TRBJ2-7; 7 nucleotides align to TRBD2. The germline V gene encodes CDR1 MDHEN and CDR2 SYDVKM. There are 16 residues in the CDR3. J gave up 2 bases and V 3 bases, and 10 bases lay outside the gene matches. The CDR3 is CASSLASGSQTYEQYF. DNA of the CDR3: TGTGCCAGCAGTTTGGCTAGCGGATCACAGACCTACGAGCAGTACTTC.

Only one count was recorded for this clone. The chain uses TRBV28 and TRBJ2-7; 11 nucleotides agree with TRBD2. CDR1 is MDHEN and CDR2 is SYDVKM in the germline V gene. The junction had 8 bases not matched to a gene; V was cut back by 6 bases and J by 4 bases. The CDR3 totals 15 residues. CDR3 sequence (DNA): TGTGCCAGCAGACCAAAACTAGCGGGAGTTTACGAGCAGTACTTC. It codes for CASRPKLAGVYEQYF. Filled out from reference TRBV28 and TRBJ2-7, the complete variable domain reads DVKVTQSSRYLVKRTGEKVFLECVQDMDHENMFWYRQDPGLGLRLIYFSYDVKMKEKGDIPEGYSVSREKKERFSLILESASTNQTSMYLCASRPKLAGVYEQYFGPGTRLTVT.

This chain joins TRBV5-1 and TRBJ2-1; 9 nucleotides align to TRBD2. This CDR3 region has 16 residues. Trimming at V came to 3 bases and at J to 4 bases, leaving 8 bases not matched to a gene. Per the germline V gene, CDR1 is SGHRS and CDR2 is YFSETQ. CDR3 coding DNA: TGCGCCAGCAGCTCCGGAAGCGGGGGGAGATACAATGAGCAGTTCTTC. Its protein product is CASSSGSGGRYNEQFF.

The CDR3 region has the DNA TGTGCCAGCAGGTACCGACCGACTGGTCAAGAGACCCAGTACTTC. This codes for CASRYRPTGQETQYF. This chain links TRBV6-2 or TRBV6-3 with TRBJ2-5; D unclear. This CDR3 has 15 residues. Trimming cost V 6 bases and J 2 bases, with 16 bases left between them. Per germline, CDR1 MNHEY and CDR2 SVGEGT.

The V and J genes are TRBV7-2 and TRBJ1-6; no definite D call. Germline values: CDR1 SGHTA, CDR2 FQGNSA. This CDR3 comprises 15 residues. V gave up 1 base and J gave up 1 base, with 5 bases separating them. In nucleotides, the CDR3 is TGTGCCAGCAGCTTAGGGACTTCCTATAATTCACCCCTCCACTTT. Its translation is CASSLGTSYNSPLHF.

In its sample, this clone was seen a few times. J is TRBJ1-3 and V is TRBV3-1 (or the pseudogene TRBV3-2); 7 nucleotides match TRBD1. Trimming took 1 base from V and 4 from J; bases not matched to a gene: 22. Germline V gene data show CDR1 as LGHDT and CDR2 as YNNKEL (reference sequence). There are 21 residues in the CDR3. The CDR3 nucleotides are TGTGCCAGCAGCCAAGGTCGATCTAATGGGACAGAACCTCTGCGGGGAAACACCATATATTTT. Its protein is CASSQGRSNGTEPLRGNTIYF.

The gene calls are TRBV7-9 and TRBJ1-2; a weak D match, TRBD1 (6 bases). The CDR3 is 12 amino acids. The V gene lost 5 bases and the J gene lost 5 bases, with 9 bases spanning the gap. Looked up from germline, CDR1 is SEHNR and CDR2 is FQNEAQ (reference sequence). The CDR3 bases are TGTGCCAGCAGCCCGAGGGGGTATGGCTACACCTTC. Translation: CASSPRGYGYTF. Together with reference TRBV7-9 and TRBJ1-2, the CDR3 gives the full variable domain: DTGVSQNPRHKITKRGQNVTFRCDPISEHNRLYWYRQTLGQGPEFLTYFQNEAQLEKSRLLSDRFSAERPKGSFSTLEIQRTEQGDSAMYLCASSPRGYGYTFGSGTRLTVV.

The J gene is TRBJ1-1, the V gene TRBV19, with TRBD1 as a possible D gene (6 bases). The CDR3 runs 14 residues. Trimming cost V 4 bases and J 2 bases, with 11 bases left between them. Germline V CDR1 and CDR2: LNHDA, SQIVND (reference sequence). The CDR3 nucleotides read TGTGCCAGTAGTAGATGGACAGATAACACTGAAGCTTTCTTT. Translating it yields CASSRWTDNTEAFF.

A few counts support this clone. This chain links TRBV12-5 with TRBJ1-5; D is possibly TRBD1 (6 bases). CDR3 length: 13 amino acids. Trimming removed 4 bases from V and 7 bases from J, with 11 bases in between. Germline CDR1 reads LGHNT; CDR2 reads FRNRAP. CDR3 nucleotide sequence: TGTGCTAGTGGTTCACAGGGTCGCCAGCCCCAGCATTTT. Its protein is CASGSQGRQPQHF.

The gene calls are TRBV7-2 and TRBJ1-1; 9 nucleotides agree with TRBD1. After removal of 3 bases from V and 4 bases from J, the junction contained 6 bases not matched to a gene. The CDR3 has 15 amino acids. CDR1 is SGHTA, CDR2 FQGNSA, per germline. The CDR3 DNA sequence: TGTGCCAGCAGCTTTACAGGGGGCGTTAGCACTGAAGCTTTCTTT. Translation gives CASSFTGGVSTEAFF.

This chain links TRBV18 with TRBJ1-5; a possible D gene is TRBD1 (6 bases). The CDR3 covers 14 residues. CDR1 and CDR2 (germline): KGHSH, LQKENI. Trimming removed 9 bases at V and 3 bases at J, with 15 bases between. The CDR3 loop reads CASSLGGYNQPQHF. In DNA, the CDR3 is TGTGCCAGTTCGCTAGGGGGTTACAATCAGCCCCAGCATTTT.

The chain combines TRBV15 with TRBJ1-1; 7 nucleotides agree with TRBD1. Germline V gene sequence: CDR1 LNHNV, CDR2 YYDKDF (reference sequence). The CDR3 totals 14 residues. The junction had 5 bases not matched to a gene; V was cut back by 4 bases and J by 3 bases. The DNA for the CDR3 is TGTGCCACCAGCATAAGGACAGGAGACACTGAAGCTTTCTTT. Its translation is CATSIRTGDTEAFF.

The V gene is TRBV28, the J gene TRBJ1-1; D possibly corresponds to TRBD1 (6 bases). The germline V gene has CDR1 MDHEN and CDR2 SYDVKM. Trimming took off 7 bases at V and 7 bases at J, with 13 bases between the two ends. The CDR3 is 12 residues long. The CDR3 sequence: CASKLLQGEAFF. The DNA for the CDR3 is TGTGCCAGCAAGCTACTACAGGGTGAAGCTTTCTTT.

The sample holds a few counts of this clone. This chain connects TRBV15 to TRBJ1-3; 7 bases are a match to TRBD1. Per the germline V gene, CDR1 is LNHNV and CDR2 is YYDKDF (reference sequence). This CDR3 contains 17 residues. Losses at the gene ends were 3 bases for V and 4 bases for J; bases not matched to a gene: 12. CDR3 nucleotides: TGTGCCACCAGCAGCCAGGTGACAGGGAACAAAGGAAACACCATATATTTT. Encoded protein: CATSSQVTGNKGNTIYF. The full variable domain, in which reference TRBV15 and TRBJ1-3 provide the parts outside the CDR3, is DAMVIQNPRYQVTQFGKPVTLSCSQTLNHNVMYWYQQKSSQAPKLLFHYYDKDFNNEADTPDNFQSRRPNTSFCFLDIRSPGLGDTAMYLCATSSQVTGNKGNTIYFGEGSWLTVV.

This rearrangement joins TRBV5-1 to TRBJ2-7, with D possibly TRBD1 on 6 matching bases. This CDR3 spans 14 amino acids. Trimming stripped 4 bases from V and 2 bases from J, with 13 bases between. Germline CDR1 and CDR2: SGHRS and YFSETQ. The CDR3 DNA follows: TGCGCCAGCAGCAGGGCAGGGGCCGCCTACGAGCAGTACTTC. It specifies CASSRAGAAYEQYF. The whole variable domain, filled in from reference TRBV5-1 and TRBJ2-7, reads KAGVTQTPRYLIKTRGQQVTLSCSPISGHRSVSWYQQTPGQGLQFLFEYFSETQRNKGNFPGRFSGRQFSNSRSEMNVSTLELGDSALYLCASSRAGAAYEQYFGPGTRLTVT.

The count of this clone is one. The chain recombines TRBV3-1 (or the pseudogene TRBV3-2) with TRBJ2-3; a weak D match, TRBD1 (5 bases). V was shortened by 4 bases and J by 0 bases, with 11 bases between the two germline ends. CDR1 and CDR2 from the germline V gene are LGHDT and YNNKEL (reference sequence). The CDR3 extends over 15 amino acids. The CDR3 spells CASSRSDISTDTQYF. In DNA form, the CDR3 reads TGTGCCAGCAGCCGATCGGACATTAGCACAGATACGCAGTATTTT.